A selection of T cell receptor beta chains follows, all from one sample in a study of cytomegalovirus exposure and HLA in healthy donors. The table came from immunoSEQ multiplex PCR; TCRdb's copy has only in-frame clones and leaves some out. Among approximately 160,000 clones listed, roughly 70% were seen once. The sample taken for sequencing was PBMCs. The source is a woman between 50 and 59 years old in good health and CMV-seropositive. Each CDR3 is given with its conserved first and last residue. Fields, in order: V gene, D gene, J gene, CDR3 protein. A D gene is named only where the DNA matches it firmly.

TRBV5-1	.	TRBJ2-5	CASSLYRVGETQYF
TRBV6-1	TRBD1	TRBJ1-2	CVSGPGQSNYGYTF
TRBV7-9	.	TRBJ2-2	CASSLARAVLSTGELFF
TRBV5-1	.	TRBJ2-3	CASSLIQSTDTQYF
TRBV15	TRBD1	TRBJ2-4	CASRDRDRNIQYF
TRBV6-5	.	TRBJ1-2	CASSYGAGQGGHGYTF
TRBV5-8	TRBD1	TRBJ1-1	CASSLGDRPNTEAFF
TRBV5-1	.	TRBJ2-5	CASSVGGTASQETQYF
TRBV2	TRBD1	TRBJ2-7	CASSVQGAIVPQQYF
TRBV7-3	.	TRBJ2-2	CASSVDRNTGELFF
TRBV30	TRBD2	TRBJ2-2	CAWRSGGTGELFF
TRBV9	.	TRBJ2-3	CASSVDLSDTQYF
TRBV7-8	.	TRBJ2-2	CASSLDGSTGELFF
TRBV15	TRBD1	TRBJ1-2	CATSRADRVDGYTF
TRBV27	TRBD2	TRBJ2-5	CASRPGLAGGVQQTQYF